The 21 T cell receptor beta chains below come from one sample, sequenced in a study of shared clonotypes between healthy human individuals. Naive CD8 cells, CD45RO-negative and positively selected for CCR7, excluded terminally differentiated effector memory CD45RA+ cells. TCRdb's copy holds only in-frame clones and misses some; the assay was immunoSEQ multiplex PCR. This sample carries fewer than 850,000 clones, about 97% of them seen once, and the ten largest clones take 0.2% to 0.25%. Sequenced: naive CD8+ T cells sorted from blood. The receptors were gathered from a man aged 30-40 years in good health.

The J gene is TRBJ1-5, the V gene TRBV6-1; D is unresolved. Per germline, CDR1 MNHNS and CDR2 SASEGT. This CDR3 is built from 13 residues. The V end lost 5 bases, the J end lost 3 bases, and 8 bases lay between the germline ends. This chain's CDR3 is CASSWRDNQPQHF. For the CDR3, the DNA is TGTGCCAGCAGTTGGCGAGACAATCAGCCCCAGCATTTT.

The chain recombines TRBV19 with TRBJ2-3, with 7 bases that match TRBD2. The CDR3 has 15 residues. Germline V CDR1 and CDR2: LNHDA, SQIVND (reference sequence). The trim removed 1 base at V and 2 bases at J, leaving 3 bases unmatched. As DNA, the CDR3 is TGTGCCAGTAGTATAGGGGGGGGAACCACAGATACGCAGTATTTT. This sequence encodes CASSIGGGTTDTQYF.

This clone has just one count. The chain joins TRBV11-2 to TRBJ1-5; D remains ambiguous. The V and J ends lost 5 bases and 4 bases respectively, with 18 bases between them. This CDR3 has 16 amino acids. Germline V gives CDR1 SGHAT, CDR2 FQNNGV. Written as DNA, the CDR3 is TGTGCCAGCAGCGAAGAGACGGATCCGAGAAATCAGCCCCAGCATTTT. This encodes CASSEETDPRNQPQHF.

For the CDR3, the DNA is TGCGCCAGCAGTGAAAGGGGGGAGGCCGAGACCCAGTACTTC. Its protein product is CASSERGEAETQYF. V and J are TRBV10-1 and TRBJ2-5; D could derive from TRBD1 or TRBD2 (6 bases each). V lost 3 bases, J lost 5 bases, and 13 bases lay in between. This CDR3 contains 14 residues. CDR1 and CDR2 (germline): WNHNN, SYGVQD (reference sequence).

This clone has just one count. The chain uses TRBV9 and TRBJ1-4; unclear D gene. CDR1 and CDR2 (germline): SGDLS, YYNGEE. There are 13 residues in the CDR3. V was clipped by 4 bases and J by 0 bases, with 4 bases between them. The CDR3 spells CASSLATNEKLFF. CDR3 coding DNA: TGTGCCAGCAGCCTTGCAACTAATGAAAAACTGTTTTTT.

The chain recombines TRBV7-7 with TRBJ2-1; 12 bases agree with TRBD2. With V trimmed by 4 bases and J by 9 bases, 7 bases remained unmatched. Germline loops: CDR1 SSHAT, CDR2 FNYEAQ (reference sequence). The CDR3 extends over 15 amino acids. As DNA, the CDR3 is TGTGCCAGCAGCTCTAGACTAGCGGGAGATGGTGAGCAGTTCTTC. Translated: CASSSRLAGDGEQFF.

The chain uses TRBV28 and TRBJ2-1, with D uncertain. Germline CDR1 reads MDHEN; CDR2 reads SYDVKM. The CDR3 runs to 15 residues. Trimming removed 3 bases from V and 1 base from J, with 10 bases in between. The CDR3: CASSLPGPSYNEQFF. CDR3 DNA sequence: TGTGCCAGCAGTTTGCCTGGACCTTCCTACAATGAGCAGTTCTTC.

This chain links TRBV2 with TRBJ2-2, with D hard to call. Germline lookup yields CDR1 SNHLY and CDR2 FYNNEI. Trimming removed 8 bases from V and 6 bases from J, with 10 bases in between. This CDR3 region has 12 residues. Written as DNA, the CDR3 is TGTGCCAGCCATAGGCTTGCCGGGGAGCTGTTTTTT. Translation: CASHRLAGELFF. Combining the CDR3 with reference TRBV2 and TRBJ2-2 gives the whole variable domain EPEVTQTPSHQVTQMGQEVILRCVPISNHLYFYWYRQILGQKVEFLVSFYNNEISEKSEIFDDQFSVERPDGSNFTLKIRSTKLEDSAMYFCASHRLAGELFFGEGSRLTVL.

V usage is TRBV5-4 and J usage is TRBJ1-2; TRBD1 aligns across 9 bases. Per the germline V gene, CDR1 is SGHNT and CDR2 is YYREEE (reference sequence). The CDR3 runs to 15 residues. V shed 0 bases and J 11 bases; nucleotides not matched to a gene: 11. CDR3 bases: TGTGCCAGCAGCTTGGTGCCCGGGACAGGGCCACTTTACACCTTC. Translated, it gives CASSLVPGTGPLYTF. Filled out from reference TRBV5-4 and TRBJ1-2, the complete variable domain reads ETGVTQSPTHLIKTRGQQVTLRCSSQSGHNTVSWYQQALGQGPQFIFQYYREEENGRGNFPPRFSGLQFPNYSSELNVNALELDDSALYLCASSLVPGTGPLYTFGSGTRLTVV.

Only one count was recorded for this clone. J is TRBJ1-1 and V is TRBV7-9; D possibly corresponds to TRBD1 (6 bases). Per the germline V gene, CDR1 is SEHNR and CDR2 is FQNEAQ (reference sequence). This CDR3 is built from 16 residues. Trimming cost V 1 base and J 3 bases, with 15 bases left between them. The CDR3 loop reads CASSLEARGLDTEAFF. The CDR3 coding sequence is TGTGCCAGCAGCTTAGAGGCCAGGGGCTTGGACACTGAAGCTTTCTTT. Full variable domain (remainder filled in from reference TRBV7-9 and TRBJ1-1): DTGVSQNPRHKITKRGQNVTFRCDPISEHNRLYWYRQTLGQGPEFLTYFQNEAQLEKSRLLSDRFSAERPKGSFSTLEIQRTEQGDSAMYLCASSLEARGLDTEAFFGQGTRLTVV.

The chain links TRBV27 to TRBJ2-7; no reliable D call. This CDR3 is 16 amino acids long. From germline, CDR1 is MNHEY and CDR2 SMNVEV (reference sequence). Deletions cut 4 bases from V and 4 bases from J, with 20 bases between. The CDR3 is CASSSKRMGIHYEQYF. CDR3 sequence (DNA): TGTGCCAGCAGTTCGAAGAGGATGGGGATTCATTACGAGCAGTACTTC.

The chain recombines TRBV29-1 with TRBJ2-7, with 12 bases lining up with TRBD1. The germline V gene has CDR1 SQVTM and CDR2 ANQGSEA. The ends lost 3 bases at V and 6 bases at J; junction bases unmatched: 3. The CDR3 is made up of 13 amino acids. CDR3 amino acids: CSVEGTGGGEQYF. The CDR3 region has the DNA TGCAGCGTTGAGGGGACAGGGGGCGGCGAGCAGTACTTC.

This chain links TRBV7-6 with TRBJ2-7; D gene unclear. The V and J ends lost 5 bases and 6 bases respectively, with 14 bases between them. From germline, CDR1 is SGHVS and CDR2 FNYEAQ. The length of the CDR3 is 13 residues. Here the CDR3 reads CASSPLGHSEQYF. Written as DNA, the CDR3 is TGTGCCAGCAGCCCCCTGGGTCACAGCGAGCAGTACTTC.

The rearrangement joins TRBV5-6 to TRBJ2-7; tentatively, D is TRBD2 (6 bases). This CDR3 has 12 residues. CDR1 and CDR2 (germline): SGHDT, YYEEEE. The V and J ends lost 4 bases and 4 bases respectively, with 9 bases between them. The CDR3 loop is CASSTGGYEQYF. The DNA for the CDR3 is TGTGCCAGCAGCACCGGAGGGTACGAGCAGTACTTC.

The chain is built from TRBV6-5 and TRBJ1-5; D gene uncertain. Trimming took off 3 bases at V and 5 bases at J, with 8 bases between the two ends. In germline, CDR1 is MNHEY, CDR2 SVGAGI. This CDR3 has 13 amino acids. The CDR3 DNA is TGTGCCAGCAGTTATACTCTGGATCAGCCCCAGCATTTT. Protein product: CASSYTLDQPQHF.

This clone has a single count. The V gene is TRBV5-4, the J gene TRBJ2-4; 10 bases are a match to TRBD2. Germline values: CDR1 SGHNT, CDR2 YYREEE (reference sequence). V gave up 2 bases and J gave up 6 bases; unmatched junction bases: 8. CDR3 length: 16 residues. For the CDR3, the DNA is TGTGCCAGCAGCTTAGGACTAGCGGAGGGGGGAAACATTCAGTACTTC. It yields the protein CASSLGLAEGGNIQYF.

This clone has a single count. This rearrangement joins TRBV2 to TRBJ1-1; D gene unclear. Trimming removed 7 bases from V and 1 base from J, with 4 bases in between. The CDR3 contains 11 residues. Germline-derived CDR1 and CDR2 are SNHLY and FYNNEI. The CDR3 bases are TGTGCCAGCATTGCGAACACTGAAGCTTTCTTT. Amino acid sequence: CASIANTEAFF.

The J gene is TRBJ1-3, the V gene TRBV5-6; D gene unclear. The CDR3 length is 16 residues. Germline CDR1 and CDR2: SGHDT and YYEEEE. V was pared by 1 base and J by 3 bases, with 14 bases between. The CDR3 sequence is CASSLPPLLYGNTIYF. The CDR3 region has the DNA TGTGCCAGCAGCTTGCCCCCCCTCTTGTATGGAAACACCATATATTTT.

J is TRBJ2-2 and V is TRBV7-2; 10 positions match TRBD1. The germline V gene encodes CDR1 SGHTA and CDR2 FQGNSA. Losses at the gene ends were 5 bases for V and 3 bases for J; bases not matched to a gene: 6. The CDR3 consists of 16 residues. CDR3 DNA: TGTGCCAGCAGCCAAGACAGGGGGCCCGACACCGGGGAGCTGTTTTTT. This codes for CASSQDRGPDTGELFF.

The CDR3 is CASSLRTSRSSYEQYF. The CDR3 DNA reads TGTGCCAGCAGTCTAAGGACTAGCCGAAGCTCCTACGAGCAGTACTTC. The chain uses TRBV27 and TRBJ2-7; 8 bases agree with TRBD2. CDR1 and CDR2 (germline): MNHEY, SMNVEV (reference sequence). The V gene end was trimmed by 5 bases and the J gene end by 0 bases; junction bases not matched to a gene: 9. This CDR3 has 16 residues.

This chain connects TRBV19 to TRBJ2-7; 11 positions match TRBD2. CDR3 length equals 16 residues. V lost 5 bases, J lost 2 bases, and 8 bases stayed unmatched. Germline CDR1 and CDR2: LNHDA and SQIVND (reference sequence). The CDR3 sequence is CASSPSPGLAAYEQYF. The DNA for the CDR3 is TGTGCCAGTAGTCCATCACCGGGACTAGCGGCCTACGAGCAGTACTTC.